This T cell receptor beta chain comes out of a study of OX40 agonist ivuxolimab in advanced cancers. Profiling relied on immunoSEQ multiplex PCR, and the TCRdb table lists in-frame clones only, not all of them. The repertoire consists of 55,000 to 70,000 clones, with under 85% occurring once and the leading ten covering approximately 4.5%. The germline V and J ends were trimmed by 5 bases and 7 bases, with 12 bases remaining between them. The CDR3 covers 12 residues. Germline CDR1 MDHEN, CDR2 SYDVKM. The sequence was collected from an adult with an advanced solid tumor such as melanoma, head and neck, liver or kidney cancer. The genes are TRBV28 and TRBJ2-7, with a tentative D call TRBD2 (5 bases). Here the sequenced sample was CD4+ or CD8+ T cells sorted from blood, taken in a trial of the OX40 agonist ivuxolimab. The CDR3 protein is CASSDYQREQYF. Written as DNA, the CDR3 is TGTGCCAGCAGTGACTACCAGCGGGAGCAGTACTTC.